The T cell receptor beta chain described here comes from a study of Graves' ophthalmopathy and Graves' hyperthyroidism. Amplification from RNA transcripts yielded the TCR beta CDR3 regions. First-round RT-PCR employed HTBI primers, with a second-round multiplex PCR after it. TCRdb re-analysed the multiplex PCR reads in MiXCR, keeping a single row per CDR3 protein. The sample yields some 400,000 distinct CDR3 sequences, about 18% seen once. The CDR3 runs 16 residues. Trimming shortened V by 5 bases and J by 4 bases, and 19 bases separated the two germline ends. Germline V lookup: CDR1 KGHDR, CDR2 SFDVKD.

This TCR was recovered from a woman between 18 and 29 years old with Graves' ophthalmopathy. The chain recombines TRBV24-1 with TRBJ1-2; a possible D gene is TRBD1 (5 bases). Sequencing was done on a sample of peripheral blood. CDR3 sequence: CATSGPGPNGGYGYTF. CDR3 sequence (DNA): TGTGCCACCAGTGGTCCGGGACCCAACGGGGGCTATGGCTACACCTTC.